This entry describes one T cell receptor (beta chain). This sample is drawn from a study of T cells expressing NK-cell markers. Study overall: CD3+CD56+NKG2C+, CD3+CD56+NKG2C- and CD3+CD56-NKG2C+ T cells, once sorted, supplied the TCR beta repertoires. Seven of the eight sequenced donors were classified as HCMV-seropositive, and one was classified as seronegative.

The CDR3 has 16 amino acids. Germline loops: CDR1 DFQATT, CDR2 SNEGSKA (reference sequence). For TCR beta, cDNA was produced by 5'RACE template switching with UMIs. TCRdb reprocessed the 5' RACE reads and keeps a single row for each CDR3 protein, giving no DNA. Reported are a few hundred thousand distinct CDR3 sequences; the ten largest clones contain around 4%. The origin of this receptor is a man younger than 35 in good health. The chain combines TRBV20-1 with TRBJ1-6. Sequencing was done on a sample of blood T cells: a sorted CD56 or NKG2C T cell subset, CD4+ or CD8+ T cells, or bulk PBMC T cells (not recorded which). This CDR3 reads CSARGIPGGSNSPLHF.